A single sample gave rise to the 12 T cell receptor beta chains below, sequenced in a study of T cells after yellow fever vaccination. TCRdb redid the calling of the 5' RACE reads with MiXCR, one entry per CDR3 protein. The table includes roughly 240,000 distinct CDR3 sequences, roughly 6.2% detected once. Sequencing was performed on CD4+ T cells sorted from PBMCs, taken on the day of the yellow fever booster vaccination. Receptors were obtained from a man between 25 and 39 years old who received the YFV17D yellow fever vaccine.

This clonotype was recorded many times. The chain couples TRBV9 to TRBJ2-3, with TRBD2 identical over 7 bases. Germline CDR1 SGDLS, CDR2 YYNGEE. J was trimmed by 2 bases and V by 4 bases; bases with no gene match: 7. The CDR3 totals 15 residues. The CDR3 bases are TGTGCCAGCAGCAAGAGCGGGGCTCCCACAGATACGCAGTATTTT. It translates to CASSKSGAPTDTQYF. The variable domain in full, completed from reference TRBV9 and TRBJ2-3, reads DSGVTQTPKHLITATGQRVTLRCSPRSGDLSVYWYQQSLDQGLQFLIQYYNGEERAKGNILERFSAQQFPDLHSELNLSSLELGDSALYFCASSKSGAPTDTQYFGPGTRLTVL.

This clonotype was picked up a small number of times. The CDR3 nucleotides read TGTGCCATCAGTGGCCCGGAGGACAGGGGGCTTTTTGAGCAGTTCTTC. Its protein is CAISGPEDRGLFEQFF. The chain couples TRBV10-3 to TRBJ2-1, with TRBD1 matching over 11 bases. The CDR3 loop spans 16 amino acids. Germline trimming cut 4 bases from V and 9 bases from J; bases unmatched to any gene: 11. CDR1 and CDR2 (germline): ENHRY, SYGVKD.

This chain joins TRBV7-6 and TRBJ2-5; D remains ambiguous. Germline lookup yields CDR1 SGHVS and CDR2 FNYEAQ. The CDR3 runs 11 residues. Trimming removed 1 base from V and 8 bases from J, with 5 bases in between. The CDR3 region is CASSLGITQYF. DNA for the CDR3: TGTGCCAGCAGCTTAGGTATAACCCAGTACTTC.

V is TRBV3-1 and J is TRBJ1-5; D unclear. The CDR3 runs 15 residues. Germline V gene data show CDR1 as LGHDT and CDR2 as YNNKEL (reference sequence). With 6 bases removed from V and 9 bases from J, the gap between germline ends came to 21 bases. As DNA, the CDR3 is TGTGCCAGCAGTTCAACCTTAGACCTGACTCTGCCCCAGCATTTT. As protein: CASSSTLDLTLPQHF.

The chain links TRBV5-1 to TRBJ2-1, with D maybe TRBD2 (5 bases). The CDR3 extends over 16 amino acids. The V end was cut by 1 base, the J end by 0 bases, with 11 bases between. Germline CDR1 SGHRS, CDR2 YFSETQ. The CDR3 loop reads CASSLKKGSSYNEQFF. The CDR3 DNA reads TGCGCCAGCAGCTTGAAGAAAGGGAGCTCCTACAATGAGCAGTTCTTC.

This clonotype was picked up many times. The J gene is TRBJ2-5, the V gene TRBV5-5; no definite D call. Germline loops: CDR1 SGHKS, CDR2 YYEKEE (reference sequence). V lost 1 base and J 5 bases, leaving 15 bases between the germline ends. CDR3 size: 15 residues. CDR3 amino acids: CASSLSPTWQETQYF. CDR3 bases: TGTGCCAGCAGCTTGTCGCCTACCTGGCAGGAGACCCAGTACTTC.

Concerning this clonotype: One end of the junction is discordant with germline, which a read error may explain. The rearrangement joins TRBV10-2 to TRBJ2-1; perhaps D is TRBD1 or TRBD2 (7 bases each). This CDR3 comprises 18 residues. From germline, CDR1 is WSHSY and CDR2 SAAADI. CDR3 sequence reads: CASSDIPTTSRGLNERFF. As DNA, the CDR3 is TGCGCCAGCAGTGATATCCCTACGACTAGCAGGGGGTTGAATGAGCGGTTCTTC.

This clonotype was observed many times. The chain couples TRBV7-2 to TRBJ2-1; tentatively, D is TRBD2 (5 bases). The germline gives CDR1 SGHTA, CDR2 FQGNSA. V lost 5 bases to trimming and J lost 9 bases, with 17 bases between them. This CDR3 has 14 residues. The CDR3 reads CASSPQAAAGEQFF. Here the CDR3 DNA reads TGTGCCAGCAGCCCCCAAGCGGCGGCCGGTGAGCAGTTCTTC.

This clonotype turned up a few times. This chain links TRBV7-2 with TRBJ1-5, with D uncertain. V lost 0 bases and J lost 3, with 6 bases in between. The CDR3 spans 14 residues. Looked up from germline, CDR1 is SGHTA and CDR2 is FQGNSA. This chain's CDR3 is CASSLAATNQPQHF. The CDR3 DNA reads TGTGCCAGCAGCTTAGCGGCGACCAATCAGCCCCAGCATTTT.

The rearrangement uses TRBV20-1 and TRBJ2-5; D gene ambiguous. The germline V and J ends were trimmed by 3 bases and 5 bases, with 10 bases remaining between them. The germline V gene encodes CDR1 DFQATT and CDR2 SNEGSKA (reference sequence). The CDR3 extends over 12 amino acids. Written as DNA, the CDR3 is TGCAGTGCTAGTTCCGGGCGCGAGACCCAGTACTTC. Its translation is CSASSGRETQYF.

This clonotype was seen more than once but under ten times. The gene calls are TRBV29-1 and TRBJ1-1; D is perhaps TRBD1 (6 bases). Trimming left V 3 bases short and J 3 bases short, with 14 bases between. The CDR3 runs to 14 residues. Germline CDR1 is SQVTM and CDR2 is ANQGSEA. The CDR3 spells CSVDGGAGYTEAFF. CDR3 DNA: TGCAGCGTTGATGGGGGGGCTGGGTACACTGAAGCTTTCTTT. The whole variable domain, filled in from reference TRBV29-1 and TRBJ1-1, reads SAVISQKPSRDICQRGTSLTIQCQVDSQVTMMFWYRQQPGQSLTLIATANQGSEATYESGFVIDKFPISRPNLTFSTLTVSNMSPEDSSIYLCSVDGGAGYTEAFFGQGTRLTVV.

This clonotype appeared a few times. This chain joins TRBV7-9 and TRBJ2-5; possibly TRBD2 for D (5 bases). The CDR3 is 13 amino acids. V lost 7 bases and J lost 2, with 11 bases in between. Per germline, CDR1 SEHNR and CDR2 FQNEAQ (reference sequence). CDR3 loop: CASISPGQETQYF. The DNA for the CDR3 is TGTGCCAGCATCTCTCCGGGGCAAGAGACCCAGTACTTC.